These 5 T cell receptor beta chains came from one sample sequenced in a study of T-cell reconstitution after alpha-beta-depleted transplantation in children. Unique molecular identifiers were incorporated during preparation of the TCRbeta library. TCRdb used MiXCR to reprocess the PCR reads, holding one entry per CDR3 protein. The sample holds about 240,000 distinct CDR3 sequences, roughly 26% seen once. Sequencing used PBMCs, obtained before TCRalphabeta/CD19-depleted stem cell transplant. The receptors here all came from a girl aged 2-10 years with Fanconi anemia, due to receive a stem cell transplant.

In this sample, this clonotype turned up once. This chain uses TRBV28 with TRBJ2-7; 7 bases are shared with TRBD1. The junction had 13 bases not matched to a gene; V was cut back by 6 bases and J by 8 bases. The CDR3 is 14 amino acids. The V gene's germline CDR1 is MDHEN and CDR2 SYDVKM. The CDR3: CASSLTGAGAKQYF. The CDR3 DNA sequence: TGTGCCAGCAGCTTAACAGGGGCAGGGGCGAAGCAGTACTTC.

The V gene is TRBV20-1, the J gene TRBJ1-6; TRBD1 matches at 10 bases. CDR1 and CDR2 (germline): DFQATT, SNEGSKA (reference sequence). This CDR3 contains 11 residues. Trimming took 5 bases from V and 15 from J; bases not matched to a gene: 4. CDR3 region: CSAWTGGLLHF. CDR3 DNA: TGCAGTGCTTGGACAGGGGGACTCCTCCACTTT.

This clonotype turned up a few times. The chain carries TRBV10-2 and TRBJ2-1, with 7 nucleotides matching TRBD1. J was trimmed by 2 bases and V by 8 bases; bases with no gene match: 9. This CDR3 has 15 amino acids. Germline CDR1 is WSHSY and CDR2 is SAAADI. The chain's CDR3 is CASRQRQGAYNEQFF. The DNA for the CDR3 is TGCGCCAGCCGGCAGCGACAGGGAGCCTACAATGAGCAGTTCTTC.

The genes are TRBV11-3 and TRBJ2-4; D tentatively fits TRBD1 or TRBD2 (5 bases each). Trimming took off 2 bases at V and 8 bases at J, with 10 bases between the two ends. The CDR3 totals 13 residues. CDR1 SGHNT and CDR2 YENEEA come from the germline V gene. CDR3: CASSLKRGDIQYF. In nucleotides, the CDR3 is TGTGCCAGCAGCTTAAAACGAGGGGACATTCAGTACTTC.

This clonotype was detected only a few times. CDR3 loop: CASSGTSRREQYF. The CDR3 coding sequence is TGTGCCAGCAGTGGGACTAGCCGCCGCGAGCAGTACTTC. The chain recombines TRBV6-1 with TRBJ2-7; TRBD2 agrees at 8 bases. The germline gives CDR1 MNHNS, CDR2 SASEGT. V lost 4 bases and J lost 6; bases outside the gene matches: 5. The CDR3 has 13 amino acids.